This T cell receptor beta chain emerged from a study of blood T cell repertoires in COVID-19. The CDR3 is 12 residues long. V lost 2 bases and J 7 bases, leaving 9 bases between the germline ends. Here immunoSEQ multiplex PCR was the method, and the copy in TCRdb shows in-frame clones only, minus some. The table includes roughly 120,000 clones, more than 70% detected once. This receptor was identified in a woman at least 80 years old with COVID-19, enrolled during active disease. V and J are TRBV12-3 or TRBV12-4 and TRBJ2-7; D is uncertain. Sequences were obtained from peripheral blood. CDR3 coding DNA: TGTGCCAGCAGTTTATCCGCCCAGGAGCAGTACTTC. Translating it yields CASSLSAQEQYF.